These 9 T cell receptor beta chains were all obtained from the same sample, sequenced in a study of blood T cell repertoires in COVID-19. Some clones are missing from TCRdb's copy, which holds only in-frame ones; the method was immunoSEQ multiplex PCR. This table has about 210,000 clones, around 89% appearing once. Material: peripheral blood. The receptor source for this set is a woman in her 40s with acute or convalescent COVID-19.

Written as DNA, the CDR3 is TGCAGCGTAACCGGGGGGGCGTTTAACACCGGGGAGCTGTTTTTT. Protein: CSVTGGAFNTGELFF. The V gene is TRBV29-1, the J gene TRBJ2-2; 8 nucleotides align to TRBD2. Germline V gene sequence: CDR1 SQVTM, CDR2 ANQGSEA. Germline trimming cut 6 bases from V and 2 bases from J; bases unmatched to any gene: 8. CDR3 size: 15 residues.

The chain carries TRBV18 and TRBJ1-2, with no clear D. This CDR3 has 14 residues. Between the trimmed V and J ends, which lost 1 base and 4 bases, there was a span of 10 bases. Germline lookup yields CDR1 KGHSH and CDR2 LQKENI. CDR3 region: CASSPLKGGYGYTF. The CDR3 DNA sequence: TGTGCCAGCTCACCACTAAAAGGCGGCTATGGCTACACCTTC. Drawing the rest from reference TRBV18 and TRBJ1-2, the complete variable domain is NAGVMQNPRHLVRRRGQEARLRCSPMKGHSHVYWYRQLPEEGLKFMVYLQKENIIDESGMPKERFSAEFPKEGPSILRIQQVVRGDSAAYFCASSPLKGGYGYTFGSGTRLTVV.

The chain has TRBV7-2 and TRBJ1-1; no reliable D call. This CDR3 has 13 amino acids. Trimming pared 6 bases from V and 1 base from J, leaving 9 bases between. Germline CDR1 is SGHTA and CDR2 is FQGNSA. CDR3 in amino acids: CASSIRRNTEAFF. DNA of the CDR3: TGTGCCAGCAGTATAAGGAGGAACACTGAAGCTTTCTTT.

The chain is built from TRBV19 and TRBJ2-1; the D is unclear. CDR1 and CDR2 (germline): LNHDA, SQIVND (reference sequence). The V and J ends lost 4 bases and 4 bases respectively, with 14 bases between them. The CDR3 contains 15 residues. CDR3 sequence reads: CASSNQRLDYNEQFF. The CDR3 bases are TGTGCCAGTAGTAACCAAAGGCTAGATTACAATGAGCAGTTCTTC.

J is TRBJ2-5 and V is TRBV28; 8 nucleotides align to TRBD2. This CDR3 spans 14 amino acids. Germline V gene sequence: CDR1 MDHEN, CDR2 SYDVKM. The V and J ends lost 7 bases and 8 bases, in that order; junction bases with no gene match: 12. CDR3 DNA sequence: TGTGCCAGCACCCCCCGGGGGGGGCCCCGAACCCAGTACTTC. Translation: CASTPRGGPRTQYF.

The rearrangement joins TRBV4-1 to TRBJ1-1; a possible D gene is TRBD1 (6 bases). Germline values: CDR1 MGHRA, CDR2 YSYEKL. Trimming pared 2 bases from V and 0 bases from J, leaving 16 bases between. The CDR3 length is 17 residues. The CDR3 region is CASSQPTGDILNTEAFF. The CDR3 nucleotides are TGCGCCAGCAGCCAACCAACCGGGGACATCTTGAACACTGAAGCTTTCTTT.

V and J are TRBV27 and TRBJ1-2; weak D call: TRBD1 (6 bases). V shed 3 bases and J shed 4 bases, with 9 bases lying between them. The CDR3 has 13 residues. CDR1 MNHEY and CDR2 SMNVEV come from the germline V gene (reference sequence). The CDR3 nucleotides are TGTGCCAGCAGTTTTGGGACAAGCTATGGCTACACCTTC. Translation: CASSFGTSYGYTF.

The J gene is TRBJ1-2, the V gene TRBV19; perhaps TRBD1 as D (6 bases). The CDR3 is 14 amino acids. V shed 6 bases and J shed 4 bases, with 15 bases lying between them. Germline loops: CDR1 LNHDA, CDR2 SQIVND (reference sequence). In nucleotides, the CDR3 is TGTGCCAGTAGCAACCGACAGGCGTCCTATGGCTACACCTTC. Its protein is CASSNRQASYGYTF.

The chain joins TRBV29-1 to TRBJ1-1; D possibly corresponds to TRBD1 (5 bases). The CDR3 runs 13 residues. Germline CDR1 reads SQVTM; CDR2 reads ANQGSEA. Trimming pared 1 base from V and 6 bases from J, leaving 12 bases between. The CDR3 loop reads CSVEVGAKAEAFF. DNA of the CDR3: TGCAGCGTTGAAGTAGGGGCTAAGGCTGAAGCTTTCTTT.